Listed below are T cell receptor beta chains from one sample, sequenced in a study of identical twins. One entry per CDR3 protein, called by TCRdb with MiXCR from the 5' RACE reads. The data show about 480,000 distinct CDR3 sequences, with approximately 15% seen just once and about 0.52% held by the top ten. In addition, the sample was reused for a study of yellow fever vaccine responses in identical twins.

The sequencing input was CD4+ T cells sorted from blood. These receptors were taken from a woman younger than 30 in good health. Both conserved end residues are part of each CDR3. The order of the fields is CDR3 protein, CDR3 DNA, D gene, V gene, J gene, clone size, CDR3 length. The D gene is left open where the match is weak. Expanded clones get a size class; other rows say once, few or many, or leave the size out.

CDR3: CASSRALEQYF
DNA: TGTGCCAGCAGTCGAGCCCTCGAGCAGTACTTC
D: .
V: TRBV12-3/TRBV12-4
J: TRBJ2-7
size: many
length: 11

CDR3: CASSPPVNRVGGEQYF
DNA: TGTGCCAGCTCACCACCGGTCAACAGGGTAGGTGGCGAGCAGTACTTC
D: .
V: TRBV18
J: TRBJ2-7
size: .
length: 16

CDR3: CASSLLPGLYEQYF
DNA: TGTGCCAGCAGCCTCCTGCCGGGCCTCTACGAGCAGTACTTC
D: .
V: TRBV7-2
J: TRBJ2-7
size: many
length: 14

CDR3: CASSLGGRAFETQYF
DNA: TGTGCCAGCAGCTTAGGCGGGAGGGCCTTCGAGACCCAGTACTTC
D: TRBD2
V: TRBV7-2
J: TRBJ2-5
size: .
length: 15

CDR3: CSVEVYQETQYF
DNA: TGCAGCGTTGAGGTCTACCAAGAGACCCAGTACTTC
D: .
V: TRBV29-1
J: TRBJ2-5
size: few
length: 12

CDR3: CASSLAGTAYEAFF
DNA: TGTGCCAGCAGTTTAGCCGGGACAGCTTATGAAGCTTTCTTT
D: TRBD1
V: TRBV12-3/TRBV12-4
J: TRBJ1-1
size: many
length: 14

CDR3: CAWRRQGAVYEQYF
DNA: TGTGCCTGGAGGAGACAGGGGGCCGTCTACGAGCAGTACTTC
D: TRBD1
V: TRBV30
J: TRBJ2-7
size: few
length: 14

CDR3: CASSSSRDTAEAFF
DNA: TGCGCCAGCAGCTCGTCCCGGGACACGGCTGAAGCTTTCTTT
D: .
V: TRBV5-1
J: TRBJ1-1
size: .
length: 14

CDR3: CASSSSSGGGEQFF
DNA: TGTGCCAGCAGCTCCTCCTCAGGGGGGGGTGAGCAGTTCTTC
D: .
V: TRBV7-9
J: TRBJ2-1
size: .
length: 14

CDR3: CASSRGTELFF
DNA: TGTGCCAGCAGCAGGGGGACAGAGCTGTTTTTT
D: TRBD1
V: TRBV6-5
J: TRBJ2-2
size: few
length: 11

CDR3: CASSRGWGEDNQPQHF
DNA: TGTGCCAGCAGCCGGGGGTGGGGGGAGGACAATCAGCCCCAGCATTTT
D: .
V: TRBV7-8
J: TRBJ1-5
size: many
length: 16

CDR3: CASSRGQLYNSPLHF
DNA: TGTGCCAGCAGTAGGGGACAGCTCTATAATTCACCCCTCCACTTT
D: TRBD1
V: TRBV27
J: TRBJ1-6
size: .
length: 15

CDR3: CASSPRSGTNNEQFF
DNA: TGTGCCAGCAGTCCAAGATCTGGGACTAACAATGAGCAGTTCTTC
D: TRBD2
V: TRBV3-1
J: TRBJ2-1
size: .
length: 15

CDR3: CSASITDTQYF
DNA: TGCAGTGCTAGTATCACAGATACGCAGTATTTT
D: .
V: TRBV20-1
J: TRBJ2-3
size: few
length: 11

CDR3: CASRRDTYNEQFF
DNA: TGTGCCAGCAGGAGGGACACGTACAATGAGCAGTTCTTC
D: .
V: TRBV7-2
J: TRBJ2-1
size: .
length: 13

CDR3: CASSQGLASSQETQYF
DNA: TGTGCCAGCAGCCAAGGACTAGCGAGCAGCCAAGAGACCCAGTACTTC
D: TRBD2
V: TRBV5-6
J: TRBJ2-5
size: few
length: 16

CDR3: CASTRPTSGRSPPYEQYF
DNA: TGTGCCAGCACCCGGCCGACTAGCGGGAGGTCTCCTCCCTACGAGCAGTACTTC
D: TRBD2
V: TRBV27
J: TRBJ2-7
size: .
length: 18